This TCR beta chain was obtained from a study of blood T cell repertoires in COVID-19. Study background: Acute-phase and convalescent COVID-19 samples originated in the United States, Italy and Spain.

Data came from immunoSEQ multiplex PCR; TCRdb stores just in-frame clones and leaves some out. Of about 200,000 clones in the sample, approximately 86% were seen once. A COVID-19 case had been met by exposed participants during the 2 weeks before study entry. With V trimmed by 5 bases and J by 7 bases, 12 bases remained unmatched. Germline V gene data show CDR1 as SNHLY and CDR2 as FYNNEI. CDR3 size: 17 residues. This chain uses TRBV2 with TRBJ2-3; TRBD2 agrees at 13 bases. The sample comprised PBMCs or T cells enriched from blood (not recorded which). The TCR comes from a woman in her 30s who had been exposed to COVID-19. The CDR3 loop is CASSSRLAGGLQYTQYF. CDR3 nucleotide sequence: TGTGCCAGCAGTTCCCGACTAGCGGGGGGACTCCAATATACGCAGTATTTT.